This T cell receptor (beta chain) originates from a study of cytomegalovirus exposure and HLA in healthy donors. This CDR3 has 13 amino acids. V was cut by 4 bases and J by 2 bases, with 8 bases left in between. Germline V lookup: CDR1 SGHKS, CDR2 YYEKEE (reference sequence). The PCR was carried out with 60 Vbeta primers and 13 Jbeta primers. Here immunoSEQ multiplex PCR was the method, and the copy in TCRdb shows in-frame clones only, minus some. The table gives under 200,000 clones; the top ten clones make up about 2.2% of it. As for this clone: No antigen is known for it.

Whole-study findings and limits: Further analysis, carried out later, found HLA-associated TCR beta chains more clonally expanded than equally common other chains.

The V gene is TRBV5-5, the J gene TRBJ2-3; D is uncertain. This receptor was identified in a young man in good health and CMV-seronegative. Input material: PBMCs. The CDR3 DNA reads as TGTGCCAGCAGCCCGGTACCCACAGATACGCAGTATTTT. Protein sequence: CASSPVPTDTQYF.